This T cell receptor (beta chain) stems from a study of radiotherapy plus CTLA-4 blockade in lung cancer. Study-level information: In approximately 17% of patients, objective responses were seen; 31% had disease control. Overall study findings and caveats: Early clone dynamics of blood T cells, plus interferon-beta, reportedly predicted response best.

Worth noting for this clone: Its antigen is still unknown.

TCRdb keeps only in-frame clones here, not all; method: immunoSEQ multiplex PCR. This sample has 75,000 to 95,000 clones; approximately 79% occur once, and the top ten carry around 15%. V dropped 0 bases and J dropped 6; count of bases not matched to a gene: 5. This CDR3 has 14 amino acids. CDR1 is SGHAT and CDR2 is FQNNGV in the germline V gene. This chain connects TRBV11-2 to TRBJ2-7, with 7 bases identical to TRBD2. The sequence derives from a human donor with non-small cell lung cancer that progressed on radiotherapy plus ipilimumab. Sequencing was performed on peripheral blood, taken from a patient treated with radiotherapy plus ipilimumab. The CDR3 is CASSLEGGPGEQYF. The CDR3 region has the DNA TGTGCCAGCAGCTTAGAGGGAGGGCCGGGCGAGCAGTACTTC. Complete variable domain (other parts from reference TRBV11-2 and TRBJ2-7): EAGVAQSPRYKIIEKRQSVAFWCNPISGHATLYWYQQILGQGPKLLIQFQNNGVVDDSQLPKDRFSAERLKGVDSTLKIQPAKLEDSAVYLCASSLEGGPGEQYFGPGTRLTVT.